This TCR beta chain originates from a study of blood T cell repertoires in COVID-19 (dated by TCRdb to 2020 to 2022). Study-wide context: Collaborator samples came from the United States, Italy and Spain and covered acute and convalescent phases of COVID-19. The prospective study material was composed of cDNA or gDNA derived from T cells, B-cell-depleted T cells, or PBMCs. Deeply sampled blood TCRbeta repertoires from subjects exposed to, actively infected with, or recovered from COVID-19 were included in the dataset. The repertoires were released in a freely available public database intended as a resource for research on the immune response to SARS-CoV-2. Samples came from the ongoing ImmuneRACE study (first 160 participants) plus 1,254 subjects from 6 global collaborators. Nearly every sample came with metadata listing a de-identified subject ID, COVID-19 status, age in years and sex. Where available, HLA class I and class II types were obtained from metadata supplied by the sample provider rather than from assay-based typing. The research as a whole found: Clinical and demographic metadata were provided uncurated, with the amount varying by source and participant.

TCRbeta CDR3 regions were amplified from genomic DNA by means of the immunoSEQ Assay, a bias-controlled multiplex PCR. As for the authors' bioinformatics: The number of nucleated cells in each sample was estimated by amplification of reference gene primers within the assay. Sequence reads were collapsed and filtered to measure the absolute abundance of every unique TCRbeta CDR3 rearrangement. For each sample, productive Simpson clonality was calculated as the square root of Simpson's diversity index over productive rearrangements. The source is immuneACCESS, and TCRdb retained only in-frame sequences with V and J called. Part of the clones is not carried over; for the studies checked, unresolved V genes explain less than half of this, and the remainder is unexplained. Clonal size and the V and J genes are those of that table, whereas D and trimming came from the DNA. Within this sample are about 200,000 clones, with 92% of them counted one time only. The ten largest make up more than 0.7% of the sample.

The V and J ends are trimmed by 4 bases and 0 bases, leaving 10 bases between them. Reading from cysteine to phenylalanine, the CDR3 counts 15 amino acids. Of all the DNA, just the CDR3 is kept, 45 bases in frame from base 1. CDR1 LGHDT and CDR2 YNNKEL were looked up in the germline V gene (reference sequence). In Seattle, one collaborating source enrolled patients while the infection was active and tracked those patients longitudinally over the course of disease. Each collaborating institution followed its own protocols to collect whole blood in K2EDTA tubes. For TCRbeta analysis, collaborators shipped samples as frozen whole blood, isolated PBMCs, or DNA extracted from either of those sample types. Regarding this clone: Its cognate antigen has yet to be identified. Base quality data are lacking; no much larger clone is found one base away.

The source material was peripheral blood. The sequence is built from TRBV3-1 (or the pseudogene TRBV3-2) and TRBJ2-1, with TRBD2 perhaps the D gene, on 6 matching bases. The TCR sequence derives from a man aged 55-75 years with COVID-19, enrolled during active disease. The CDR3 here reads CASSLASASYNEQFF. The DNA sequence is as follows: TGTGCCAGCAGCCTCGCTAGCGCCTCCTACAATGAGCAGTTCTTC.